This TCR beta chain was identified in a study of OX40 agonist ivuxolimab in advanced cancers. As for the study in general: Of the patients, three showed partial responses, one with hepatocellular carcinoma and two with cutaneous melanoma.

Blood was sampled at baseline, cycle 4 day 1, and cycle 7 day 1. The CDR3 is 15 amino acids. CDR1 is MDHEN and CDR2 is SYDVKM in the germline V gene. Trimming took off 5 bases at V and 4 bases at J, with 18 bases between the two ends. TCRdb's copy holds only in-frame clones and misses some; the assay was immunoSEQ multiplex PCR. The sample carries 30,000 or so clones, about four fifths recorded once. Study findings and constraints: In CD8+ T cells, expanded clones were on average more numerous than in CD4+.

Points on this clone: Its antigen is currently unknown.

Sequenced here: CD4+ or CD8+ T cells sorted from blood, sampled in a trial of the OX40 agonist ivuxolimab. The genes are TRBV28 and TRBJ2-7; TRBD1 might be the D (5 bases). This clonotype was obtained from an adult with an advanced solid tumor such as melanoma, head and neck, liver or kidney cancer. CDR3 amino acids: CASSPPGWGRYEQYF. CDR3 sequence (DNA): TGTGCCAGCAGTCCCCCAGGGTGGGGAAGGTACGAGCAGTACTTC.